This T cell receptor beta chain was recorded in a study of blood T cell repertoires in COVID-19. V lost 0 bases and J lost 9; bases outside the gene matches: 4. Germline-derived CDR1 and CDR2 are KGHSH and LQKENI. This CDR3 comprises 15 residues. Libraries were prepared by immunoSEQ multiplex PCR; TCRdb keeps only in-frame clonotypes and omits some of them. The sample contains around 200,000 clones, roughly nine tenths of which appear only once. Sequenced: peripheral blood. The rearrangement joins TRBV18 to TRBJ2-1, with TRBD2 identical over 11 bases. The receptor was isolated from a man in his forties or fifties with active or convalescent COVID-19. The CDR3 loop reads CASSPPSSGRIEQFF. CDR3 nucleotide sequence: TGTGCCAGCTCACCACCGTCTAGCGGGAGGATTGAGCAGTTCTTC.